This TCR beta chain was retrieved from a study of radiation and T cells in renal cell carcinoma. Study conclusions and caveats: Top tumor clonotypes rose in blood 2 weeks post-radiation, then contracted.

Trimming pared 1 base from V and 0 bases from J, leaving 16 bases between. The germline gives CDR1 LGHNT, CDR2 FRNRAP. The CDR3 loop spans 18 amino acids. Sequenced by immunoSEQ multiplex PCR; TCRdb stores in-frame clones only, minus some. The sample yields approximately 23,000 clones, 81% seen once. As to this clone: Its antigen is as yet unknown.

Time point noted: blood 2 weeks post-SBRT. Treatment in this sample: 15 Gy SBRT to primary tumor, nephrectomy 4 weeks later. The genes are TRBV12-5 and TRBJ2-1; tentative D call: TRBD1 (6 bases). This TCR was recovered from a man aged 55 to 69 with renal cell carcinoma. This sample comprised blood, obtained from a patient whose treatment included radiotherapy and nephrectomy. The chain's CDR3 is CASGLAPGTWGSYNEQFF. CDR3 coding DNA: TGTGCTAGTGGTTTGGCCCCGGGGACATGGGGCTCCTACAATGAGCAGTTCTTC. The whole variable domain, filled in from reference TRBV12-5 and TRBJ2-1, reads DARVTQTPRHKVTEMGQEVTMRCQPILGHNTVFWYRQTMMQGLELLAYFRNRAPLDDSGMPKDRFSAEMPDATLATLKIQPSEPRDSAVYFCASGLAPGTWGSYNEQFFGPGTRLTVL.